Below, one TCR beta chain is given with its context. Its antigen is currently unknown. TCRdb keeps only in-frame clones here, not all; method: immunoSEQ multiplex PCR. Of some 50,000 clones listed, under 90% were seen once; the top ten hold 1.5% to 2%. This specimen comes from a study of OX40 agonist ivuxolimab in advanced cancers. Study outcomes and limitations: Doses of 0.1 to 3.0 mg/kg were accompanied by clonal expansion of CD4+ and CD8+ blood T cells by week 6. Some patients without response likewise showed low normalized clonal expansion.

Autoimmune disease history or systemic immunosuppression barred patients. V was shortened by 4 bases and J by 4 bases, with 7 bases between the two germline ends. The length of the CDR3 is 12 residues. Germline V lookup: CDR1 MNHEY, CDR2 SVGAGI. Source: CD4+ or CD8+ T cells sorted from blood, taken in a trial of the OX40 agonist ivuxolimab. The rearrangement uses TRBV6-5 and TRBJ1-2; possibly TRBD1 for D (5 bases). The sequence was obtained from an adult with an advanced solid tumor such as melanoma, head and neck, liver or kidney cancer. CDR3 region: CASSSGGYGYTF. DNA for the CDR3: TGTGCCAGCAGTTCGGGGGGCTATGGCTACACCTTC.